This passage covers 2 T cell receptor beta chains from one sample sequenced in a study of cytomegalovirus exposure and HLA in healthy donors. A multiplex PCR was run with 60 Vbeta primers and 13 Jbeta primers. Only in-frame clones appear in the TCRdb table, and some are missing; sequencing was by immunoSEQ multiplex PCR. The sample has about 150,000 clones, over 70% seen once. Source material: PBMCs. All receptors derive from a woman in her forties or fifties in good health and CMV-seropositive.

In regard to this clone: Mismatch with germline at one junction end may stem from a read error. This chain links TRBV2 with TRBJ2-4; TRBD2 might be the D (6 bases). The V gene's germline CDR1 is SNHLY and CDR2 FYNNEI. This CDR3 has 13 amino acids. CDR3 sequence (DNA): TGTGCCAGCAGGGGAGGAGCCAAAAACAGTCAGTACTTC. It is translated as CASRGGAKNSQYF.

V is TRBV19 and J is TRBJ2-2, with D possibly TRBD2 on 5 matching bases. CDR1 and CDR2 (germline): LNHDA, SQIVND (reference sequence). V lost 6 bases and J lost 2, with 16 bases in between. This CDR3 region has 16 residues. The CDR3 reads CASSGRVSENTGELFF. The CDR3 DNA reads TGTGCCAGTAGCGGACGGGTTAGCGAAAACACCGGGGAGCTGTTTTTT.